This T cell receptor beta chain was retrieved from a study of response to subunit inactivated influenza vaccine. The CDR3 runs 20 residues. Trimming shortened V by 5 bases and J by 0 bases, and 25 bases separated the two germline ends. Per germline, CDR1 MNHEY and CDR2 SVGEGT. Study-level points and caveats: Seasonal influenza vaccination, on each occasion, was suggested by the authors to recruit few new T cells.

This clonotype was detected ten times or more. Its antigen is as yet unknown. One entry per CDR3 protein results from TCRdb running MiXCR on the RT-PCR reads. Of about 500,000 distinct CDR3 sequences listed, less than 7.5% were seen once; the top ten hold roughly 14%. This clonotype was sampled from a man between 50 and 69 years old who received an inactivated influenza vaccine. Material: PBMCs from blood, obtained around 25 months after vaccination. The V call is TRBV6-2 or TRBV6-3, the J call TRBJ1-4; D gene uncertain. In nucleotides, the CDR3 is TGTGCCAGCAGTACCTCTATTGTCCAGGATGATGTAGCAACTAATGAAAAACTGTTTTTT. Residues: CASSTSIVQDDVATNEKLFF.